A single sample gave rise to the 22 T cell receptor beta chains below, sequenced in a study of T cells after yellow fever vaccination. TCRdb processed the 5' RACE reads anew with MiXCR; each CDR3 protein has one entry. The repertoire holds about 580,000 distinct CDR3 sequences, with roughly a sixth as singletons. The sequencing here drew on PBMCs, taken around 5 days after the first yellow fever vaccination. The receptor source for this set is a man between 18 and 29 years old who received the YFV17D yellow fever vaccine.

The CDR3 is CASSLMGAGNTQYF. In DNA, the CDR3 is TGTGCCAGCAGCCTGATGGGGGCTGGAAATACGCAGTATTTT. The rearrangement uses TRBV5-4 and TRBJ2-3; D may be TRBD1 (6 bases). Trimming removed 4 bases at V and 7 bases at J, with 16 bases between. CDR1 and CDR2 from the germline V gene are SGHNT and YYREEE (reference sequence). The CDR3 extends over 14 amino acids.

This clonotype turned up a few times. The rearrangement uses TRBV19 and TRBJ1-5; D not certain. The ends were cut back, 2 bases at V and 0 bases at J, with 8 bases in the middle. Germline V gene data show CDR1 as LNHDA and CDR2 as SQIVND (reference sequence). This CDR3 is built from 15 residues. The CDR3 is CASSIMHYSNQPQHF. In DNA, the CDR3 is TGTGCCAGTAGTATAATGCACTATAGCAATCAGCCCCAGCATTTT.

This clonotype came up a few times. The chain combines TRBV6-2 or TRBV6-3 with TRBJ2-5; D is unclear. This CDR3 has 11 residues. CDR1 is MNHEY, CDR2 SVGEGT, per germline. The germline V and J ends were trimmed by 2 bases and 6 bases, with 4 bases remaining between them. The CDR3 nucleotides read TGTGCCAGCAGTTACGACCAGACCCAGTACTTC. As protein: CASSYDQTQYF.

This chain connects TRBV20-1 to TRBJ1-1; D uncertain. The CDR3 length is 13 residues. V lost 6 bases and J 1 base, leaving 12 bases between the germline ends. Looked up from germline, CDR1 is DFQATT and CDR2 is SNEGSKA (reference sequence). CDR3 coding DNA: TGCAGTGCACCCCGAGGAGGGAACACTGAAGCTTTCTTT. This translates into CSAPRGGNTEAFF.

This clonotype was seen more than once but under ten times. The J gene is TRBJ1-1, the V gene TRBV4-1; D uncertain. The length of the CDR3 is 12 residues. Per germline, CDR1 MGHRA and CDR2 YSYEKL. V dropped 0 bases and J dropped 5 bases, with 4 bases sitting between them. CDR3 coding DNA: TGCGCCAGCAGCCAAGAAAGGACTGAAGCTTTCTTT. This gives the protein CASSQERTEAFF.

The chain links TRBV7-2 to TRBJ2-7; D possibly uses TRBD1 or TRBD2 (5 bases each). Germline assignment: CDR1 SGHTA and CDR2 FQGNSA. This CDR3 region has 13 residues. V shed 3 bases and J shed 4 bases, with 10 bases lying between them. CDR3 in amino acids: CASSFGGPYEQYV. The DNA of the CDR3 is TGTGCCAGCAGCTTTGGGGGTCCGTACGAGCAGTACGTC.

This clonotype turned up a few times. The V and J genes are TRBV20-1 and TRBJ1-2; D gene ambiguous. Germline V gene data show CDR1 as DFQATT and CDR2 as SNEGSKA (reference sequence). There are 16 residues in the CDR3. V lost 0 bases and J 3 bases, leaving 17 bases between the germline ends. CDR3 sequence: CSARDPSRGSDYGYTF. The CDR3, as DNA: TGCAGTGCTAGAGATCCTTCTCGGGGTTCGGACTATGGCTACACCTTC.

This clonotype has only a few counts. The chain combines TRBV28 with TRBJ2-1; perhaps D is TRBD1 or TRBD2 (5 bases each). CDR3 length: 13 residues. Germline CDR1 and CDR2: MDHEN and SYDVKM. The V gene lost 10 bases and the J gene lost 5 bases, with 15 bases spanning the gap. CDR3: CATEGPANNEQFF. CDR3 DNA: TGTGCCACCGAGGGACCGGCGAACAATGAGCAGTTCTTC.

This clonotype has just a few counts. The V gene is TRBV4-1, the J gene TRBJ2-5, with D perhaps matching TRBD2 (5 bases). The V gene's germline CDR1 is MGHRA and CDR2 YSYEKL. V was cut by 2 bases and J by 5 bases, with 15 bases left in between. The CDR3 is 15 amino acids. CDR3 nucleotides: TGCGCCAGCAGCCAATCCGAGGGTAGAGTGGAGACCCAGTACTTC. Protein product: CASSQSEGRVETQYF.

V and J are TRBV27 and TRBJ1-6; TRBD1 aligns across 8 bases. From germline, CDR1 is MNHEY and CDR2 SMNVEV (reference sequence). The J segment lost 11 bases and the V segment lost 6 bases, leaving 12 bases of the junction unmatched. The CDR3 is 15 amino acids. CDR3 sequence reads: CASRGWTGRIAPLHF. CDR3 DNA: TGTGCCAGCAGGGGATGGACAGGGAGAATAGCACCCCTCCACTTT.

V gene TRBV11-2 combines with J gene TRBJ2-1, with D possibly being TRBD2 (6 bases). Germline values: CDR1 SGHAT, CDR2 FQNNGV. This CDR3 is 16 amino acids long. V shed 11 bases and J shed 7 bases, with 27 bases lying between them. The CDR3 coding sequence is TGTGCCGCACGCTACGGAGGGCGTCCTTCTATGAATGAGCAGTTCTTC. Translating gives CAARYGGRPSMNEQFF.

This clonotype came up many times. The rearrangement links TRBV4-2 to TRBJ2-2; D gene unclear. The germline V gene encodes CDR1 LGHNA and CDR2 YNFKEQ. The CDR3 covers 12 residues. V was clipped by 3 bases and J by 3 bases, with 2 bases between them. CDR3 nucleotide sequence: TGTGCCAGCAGCCAGTACACCGGGGAGCTGTTTTTT. Translation: CASSQYTGELFF.

A few counts support this clonotype. V and J are TRBV4-3 and TRBJ2-3; either TRBD1 or TRBD2 may supply D (6 bases each). This CDR3 comprises 17 residues. V gave up 4 bases and J gave up 0 bases, with 17 bases separating them. CDR1 is LGHNA, CDR2 YSLEER, per germline. The CDR3 nucleotides read TGCGCCAGCAGCCTAGATTCGGGGGCCCGAAGCACAGATACGCAGTATTTT. This gives the protein CASSLDSGARSTDTQYF.

On this clonotype: One end of the junction varies from germline; a read error may be responsible. The V gene is TRBV3-1, the J gene TRBJ2-7; 7 bases are shared with TRBD1. Germline V CDR1 and CDR2: LGHDT, YNNKEL (reference sequence). The CDR3 covers 15 residues. The CDR3 sequence: CATSQFLQGLGEQYF. CDR3 DNA: TGTGCCACCAGCCAATTCTTACAGGGGCTTGGCGAGCAGTACTTC.

This clonotype was picked up a small number of times. The chain has TRBV10-2 and TRBJ2-3; D gene ambiguous. V was clipped by 4 bases and J by 5 bases, with 16 bases between them. The germline gives CDR1 WSHSY, CDR2 SAAADI. The CDR3 has 15 residues. The CDR3 DNA is TGCGCCAGCAGTGCCCCGGACGGCCTGGGAGATACGCAGTATTTT. The encoded protein is CASSAPDGLGDTQYF.

The sample holds a few counts of this clonotype. The chain has TRBV6-1 and TRBJ2-1; TRBD2 aligns across 12 bases. The length of the CDR3 is 16 residues. The V gene's germline CDR1 is MNHNS and CDR2 SASEGT. Trimming took 5 bases from V and 4 from J; bases not matched to a gene: 6. CDR3 in DNA: TGTGCCAGCAGTAAACTAGCGGGGGGAATTTACAATGAGCAGTTCTTC. Translation gives CASSKLAGGIYNEQFF.

The V call is TRBV10-3, the J call TRBJ1-3; tentatively, D is TRBD1 (5 bases). In germline, CDR1 is ENHRY, CDR2 SYGVKD. V was trimmed by 0 bases and J by 4 bases, leaving 10 bases between them. The CDR3 loop spans 15 amino acids. CDR3 loop: CAISESATAGNTIYF. The CDR3 DNA reads TGTGCCATCAGTGAGTCGGCGACAGCAGGAAACACCATATATTTT.

This chain links TRBV20-1 with TRBJ2-3; 7 bases are a match to TRBD2. The V gene end was trimmed by 1 base and the J gene end by 0 bases; junction bases not matched to a gene: 7. CDR3 length: 16 residues. The V gene's germline CDR1 is DFQATT and CDR2 SNEGSKA (reference sequence). CDR3 region: CSARVVGRTSTDTQYF. Written as DNA, the CDR3 is TGCAGTGCTAGAGTGGTCGGGAGGACTAGCACAGATACGCAGTATTTT.

The gene calls are TRBV6-1 and TRBJ2-1; 8 bases align to TRBD1. The V and J ends lost 4 bases and 3 bases, in that order; junction bases with no gene match: 5. Germline assignment: CDR1 MNHNS and CDR2 SASEGT. CDR3 length equals 15 residues. The CDR3 spells CASSGGTGDYNEQFF. CDR3 bases: TGTGCCAGCAGTGGTGGGACAGGCGACTACAATGAGCAGTTCTTC.

The sample holds a few counts of this clonotype. The J gene is TRBJ1-2, the V gene TRBV29-1; 8 bases fit TRBD1. The CDR3 spans 16 residues. CDR1 SQVTM and CDR2 ANQGSEA come from the germline V gene. The V and J ends lost 3 bases and 4 bases, in that order; junction bases with no gene match: 13. CDR3 sequence: CSVESPMDRAGYGYTF. CDR3 in DNA: TGCAGCGTTGAGAGTCCAATGGACAGGGCAGGCTATGGCTACACCTTC.

This clonotype was found a few times. The gene calls are TRBV6-2 or TRBV6-3 and TRBJ1-1; 7 nucleotides align to TRBD1. With V trimmed by 0 bases and J by 4 bases, 2 bases remained unmatched. Germline values: CDR1 MNHEY, CDR2 SVGEGT. The length of the CDR3 is 14 residues. Written as DNA, the CDR3 is TGTGCCAGCAGTTACTCAGGGGGCGTCACTGAAGCTTTCTTT. As protein: CASSYSGGVTEAFF.

The chain combines TRBV20-1 with TRBJ1-2, with 8 bases matching TRBD1. V shed 6 bases, J shed 4 bases, and the junction held 1 base outside the gene matches. The CDR3 loop spans 11 amino acids. Germline V CDR1 and CDR2: DFQATT, SNEGSKA (reference sequence). The CDR3 DNA is TGCAGTGCGGGGACAGGCTATGGCTACACCTTC. Translating gives CSAGTGYGYTF.